This record covers a single T cell receptor beta chain. The data derive from a study of T-cell reconstitution after alpha-beta-depleted transplantation in children. The authors prepared the TCRbeta library with unique molecular identifiers. A single record per CDR3 protein comes from TCRdb applying MiXCR to the PCR reads. The profile shows some 120,000 distinct CDR3 sequences, roughly 10% of them singletons. Deletions cut 2 bases from V and 2 bases from J, with 9 bases between. In germline, CDR1 is MNHNS, CDR2 SASEGT. The CDR3 is 14 residues long. This TCR was sampled from a girl under three years old who had a stem cell transplant for combined immunodeficiency, so the T cells may come from the graft donor. The V call is TRBV6-1, the J call TRBJ2-5; a possible D gene is TRBD2 (5 bases). The input for sequencing was PBMCs, mostly from graft donor cells, taken 180 days after TCRalphabeta/CD19-depleted stem cell transplant. Here the CDR3 DNA reads TGTGCCAGCAGTGAACTGCGGGTTCAAGAGACCCAGTACTTC. Its protein is CASSELRVQETQYF.